The clone carrying this TCR beta chain was detected many times. The record originates from a study of T cell changes during pregnancy in multiple sclerosis. Germline V CDR1 and CDR2: DFQATT, SNEGSKA (reference sequence). Deletions cut 2 bases from V and 3 bases from J, with 5 bases between. CDR3 length: 11 residues. TCRdb's copy holds only in-frame clones and misses some; the assay was immunoSEQ multiplex PCR. The data hold around 50,000 clones, with 92% observed a single time. Sequenced here: CD4+ T cells from peripheral blood mononuclear cells, sampled after pregnancy. The source of this sequence is a female donor with multiple sclerosis, enrolled in a pregnancy study. The rearrangement joins TRBV20-1 to TRBJ2-7, with D unresolved. CDR3 sequence (DNA): TGCAGTGCTAGACCCAGCTACGAGCAGTACTTC. As protein: CSARPSYEQYF.